The subject of this entry is one T cell receptor beta chain. Some clones are missing from TCRdb's copy, which holds only in-frame ones; the method was immunoSEQ multiplex PCR. The sample shows about 190,000 clones, roughly 87% of them seen only once. The germline gives CDR1 SGHTA, CDR2 FQGTGA. Unmatched junction bases numbered 7, after V lost 4 bases and J lost 13 bases. The CDR3 is made up of 14 amino acids. The entry originates in a study of blood T cell repertoires in COVID-19. Study-wide background: Specimens from acute and convalescent COVID-19 originated in the United States, Italy and Spain.

This TCR was recovered from a woman aged 35 to 49 with acute or convalescent COVID-19. This sequence joins TRBV7-3 and TRBJ2-1, with TRBD2 matching 13 bases. Material for sequencing was peripheral blood. The CDR3 sequence is CASSSWTSGGLQFF. The DNA for the CDR3 is TGTGCCAGCAGCTCCTGGACTAGCGGGGGCCTTCAGTTCTTC.